Below are 25 T cell receptor beta chains sequenced from a single sample in a study of regulatory T cells in long-lasting Graves disease. Time point: newly diagnosed GD, antithyroid drugs for less than 3 months. PBMC-derived RNA was used for the TCR library. TCR beta libraries were built with iRepertoire HTBI primers and Arm-PCR of CDR3 regions. TCRdb re-called the multiplex PCR reads through MiXCR, storing one row per CDR3 protein. The data hold a few hundred thousand distinct CDR3 sequences, with over 14% observed a single time. The same sample was also studied in work on T cells in Graves' hyperthyroidism and ophthalmopathy.

The sample was peripheral blood mononuclear cells (PBMCs), taken at new diagnosis, from a patient treated with antithyroid drugs. The origin of the receptors is a woman between 40 and 55 years old with Graves disease.

In its sample, this clonotype was seen many times. The rearrangement joins TRBV19 to TRBJ2-7; 7 bases are a match to TRBD1. From germline, CDR1 is LNHDA and CDR2 SQIVND (reference sequence). J gave up 0 bases and V 7 bases, and 9 bases lay outside the gene matches. This CDR3 region has 15 residues. The DNA of the CDR3 is TGTGCCAGTACCAGCGGACAGGACCCCTCCTACGAGCAGTACTTC. It is translated as CASTSGQDPSYEQYF.

This chain links TRBV27 with TRBJ1-2; D is unresolved. The CDR3 totals 16 residues. CDR1 and CDR2 (germline): MNHEY, SMNVEV (reference sequence). V was trimmed by 3 bases and J by 7 bases, leaving 21 bases between them. CDR3 amino acids: CASSFRPDSPVGGYTF. The CDR3 DNA is TGTGCCAGCAGTTTCCGCCCAGATTCTCCCGTTGGTGGCTACACCTTC.

At least ten counts were recorded for this clonotype. The chain links TRBV6-5 to TRBJ2-5; the match to TRBD2 covers 11 bases. Germline CDR1 and CDR2: MNHEY and SVGAGI. The trim removed 4 bases at V and 5 bases at J, leaving 15 bases unmatched. The CDR3 consists of 18 residues. The CDR3 DNA reads TGTGCCAGCAGTTCATCCAAACTAGCGGGAGATGATGGGGAGACCCAGTACTTC. Translated, it gives CASSSSKLAGDDGETQYF.

This clonotype was detected a few times. The chain employs TRBV5-1 and TRBJ1-1; D remains ambiguous. Trimming removed 0 bases from V and 4 bases from J, with 10 bases in between. Germline-derived CDR1 and CDR2 are SGHRS and YFSETQ. CDR3 length: 14 residues. The CDR3 loop is CASSLGGEGTEAFF. CDR3 coding DNA: TGCGCCAGCAGCTTGGGGGGTGAGGGCACTGAAGCTTTCTTT.

J is TRBJ2-7 and V is TRBV2; no clear D gene. Trimming stripped 5 bases from V and 3 bases from J, with 20 bases between. The germline CDR1 and CDR2 sequences are SNHLY and FYNNEI. The CDR3 sequence is 16 residues long. The chain's CDR3 is CASSRPAAKLIYEQYF. The CDR3 DNA is TGTGCCAGCAGTCGTCCCGCGGCCAAGTTAATCTACGAGCAGTACTTC.

This clonotype was recorded at least ten times. The chain employs TRBV9 and TRBJ1-2; possible D gene TRBD1, 6 bases. The CDR3 totals 13 residues. The V and J ends lost 5 bases and 3 bases respectively, with 11 bases between them. Germline assignment: CDR1 SGDLS and CDR2 YYNGEE. CDR3 nucleotides: TGTGCCAGCAGGGGTGCAGGGGACTATGGCTACACCTTC. Encoded protein: CASRGAGDYGYTF.

Ten or more counts support this clonotype. The chain is built from TRBV7-8 and TRBJ2-7; D ambiguous. CDR1 is SGHVS, CDR2 FQNEAQ, per germline. The germline V and J ends were trimmed by 1 base and 7 bases, with 5 bases remaining between them. The CDR3 sequence is 11 residues long. CDR3: CASSLEWEQYF. In nucleotides, the CDR3 is TGTGCCAGCAGCTTAGAGTGGGAGCAGTACTTC.

In this sample, this clonotype turned up many times. CDR3 DNA: TGTGCCAGCAGCGGGGACAGGGGGGAAAGACAGCCCCAGCATTTT. Protein product: CASSGDRGERQPQHF. The V gene is TRBV2, the J gene TRBJ1-5, with TRBD1 matching over 11 bases. Trimming took 6 bases from V and 7 from J; bases not matched to a gene: 8. The germline V gene has CDR1 SNHLY and CDR2 FYNNEI. The CDR3 contains 15 residues.

This clonotype was seen repeatedly, ten times or more. The chain combines TRBV19 with TRBJ2-5, with 7 bases identical to TRBD2. The CDR3 contains 14 residues. Germline trimming cut 0 bases from V and 6 bases from J; bases unmatched to any gene: 4. CDR1 LNHDA and CDR2 SQIVND come from the germline V gene (reference sequence). CDR3 region: CASSIDAGRQTQYF. CDR3 DNA: TGTGCCAGTAGTATAGATGCCGGGAGGCAGACCCAGTACTTC.

This clonotype was seen repeatedly, ten times or more. V and J are TRBV19 and TRBJ2-2, with 8 bases lining up with TRBD2. Germline values: CDR1 LNHDA, CDR2 SQIVND (reference sequence). CDR3 length: 17 residues. V lost 8 bases, J lost 2 bases, and 13 bases stayed unmatched. The CDR3 sequence: CASSPRGAGGNTGELFF. In DNA, the CDR3 is TGTGCCAGTTCTCCCCGTGGGGCGGGAGGCAACACCGGGGAGCTGTTTTTT.

This clonotype has a count of ten or more. The chain uses TRBV4-1 and TRBJ2-1; 11 bases fit TRBD2. Germline V CDR1 and CDR2: MGHRA, YSYEKL. V lost 0 bases, J lost 4 bases, and 2 bases stayed unmatched. The CDR3 extends over 16 amino acids. This chain's CDR3 is CASSQDGTSGYNEQFF. The CDR3 nucleotides read TGCGCCAGCAGCCAAGATGGGACTAGCGGATACAATGAGCAGTTCTTC.

In its sample, this clonotype was seen many times. The chain has TRBV11-2 and TRBJ2-7, with 10 positions matching TRBD2. CDR1 SGHAT and CDR2 FQNNGV come from the germline V gene. The CDR3 sequence is 16 residues long. The V gene end was trimmed by 2 bases and the J gene end by 3 bases; junction bases not matched to a gene: 7. In DNA form, the CDR3 reads TGTGCCAGCAGCTTATTCCCGACTAGCGGGCACTACGAGCAGTACTTC. This codes for CASSLFPTSGHYEQYF.

This clonotype was counted between two and nine times. The chain joins TRBV18 to TRBJ2-2; D uncertain. This CDR3 has 15 amino acids. The V and J ends lost 0 bases and 1 base respectively, with 6 bases between them. Germline V gives CDR1 KGHSH, CDR2 LQKENI. This CDR3 reads CASSPPAGNTGELFF. Here the CDR3 DNA reads TGTGCCAGCTCACCACCGGCAGGGAACACCGGGGAGCTGTTTTTT.

V is TRBV28 and J is TRBJ1-1, with 9 bases aligning to TRBD1. CDR3 length: 16 amino acids. The germline V gene encodes CDR1 MDHEN and CDR2 SYDVKM. The V gene end was trimmed by 7 bases and the J gene end by 1 base; junction bases not matched to a gene: 10. The CDR3 DNA reads TGTGCCAGCACCTTACAGGGGGCGGGTCAGAACACTGAAGCTTTCTTT. It is translated as CASTLQGAGQNTEAFF.

This CDR3 is CASRLTRAGTGELFF. Written as DNA, the CDR3 is TGTGCCAGCAGATTAACGCGGGCGGGCACCGGGGAGCTGTTTTTT. The rearrangement uses TRBV13 and TRBJ2-2; weak D call: TRBD2 (5 bases). Trimming removed 6 bases from V and 4 bases from J, with 15 bases in between. Per germline, CDR1 PRHDT and CDR2 FYEKMQ (reference sequence). This CDR3 contains 15 residues.

This clonotype appeared a few times. The chain couples TRBV20-1 to TRBJ1-1; D gene uncertain. The CDR3 totals 14 residues. In germline, CDR1 is DFQATT, CDR2 SNEGSKA (reference sequence). The V gene lost 3 bases and the J gene lost 4 bases, with 15 bases spanning the gap. CDR3 residues: CSARDPEGPTEAFF. In DNA form, the CDR3 reads TGCAGTGCTAGGGACCCCGAGGGTCCCACTGAAGCTTTCTTT.

This clonotype was observed at least ten times. V and J are TRBV6-1 and TRBJ2-7; TRBD1 aligns across 8 bases. Germline-derived CDR1 and CDR2 are MNHNS and SASEGT. V shed 7 bases, J shed 0 bases, and the junction held 14 bases outside the gene matches. This CDR3 spans 17 amino acids. The CDR3 sequence: CASTKSSGTGFSYEQYF. DNA of the CDR3: TGTGCCAGCACCAAGTCATCCGGGACAGGCTTCTCCTACGAGCAGTACTTC.

V gene TRBV15 combines with J gene TRBJ2-7; maybe TRBD1 (6 bases). V was shortened by 3 bases and J by 2 bases, with 17 bases between the two germline ends. This CDR3 contains 16 residues. From germline, CDR1 is LNHNV and CDR2 YYDKDF (reference sequence). DNA for the CDR3: TGTGCCACCAGCAGTCCTACGGACAGCCGAGCCTACGAGCAGTACTTC. It encodes CATSSPTDSRAYEQYF.

Ten or more counts support this clonotype. The V and J genes are TRBV19 and TRBJ2-5; the D is unclear. Germline V CDR1 and CDR2: LNHDA, SQIVND (reference sequence). Trimming took off 8 bases at V and 5 bases at J, with 9 bases between the two ends. The CDR3 runs to 11 residues. The CDR3 bases are TGTGCCAGTCGGCTAGGTGAGACCCAGTACTTC. It yields the protein CASRLGETQYF.

This clonotype was recorded many times. The gene calls are TRBV20-1 and TRBJ2-3; D uncertain. There are 15 residues in the CDR3. Per germline, CDR1 DFQATT and CDR2 SNEGSKA (reference sequence). V lost 2 bases and J 1 base, leaving 13 bases between the germline ends. The CDR3 sequence is CSARLRFLGTDTQYF. CDR3 in DNA: TGCAGTGCTAGATTGAGGTTTCTAGGCACAGATACGCAGTATTTT.

The DNA for the CDR3 is TGTGCTAGTGGCCCCGGGACAGGGCGTTGGGAGCAGTACTTC. Translation gives CASGPGTGRWEQYF. This chain connects TRBV12-5 to TRBJ2-7; 9 bases are shared with TRBD1. Germline trimming cut 6 bases from V and 7 bases from J; bases unmatched to any gene: 10. The CDR3 covers 14 residues. Germline assignment: CDR1 LGHNT and CDR2 FRNRAP.

The chain uses TRBV29-1 and TRBJ1-1; TRBD1 matches at 9 bases. Germline V CDR1 and CDR2: SQVTM, ANQGSEA. This CDR3 has 13 residues. V lost 7 bases to trimming and J lost 3 bases; unmatched junction nucleotides: 6. CDR3 DNA: TGCAGCGCCTTGACAGGGGGGTACACTGAAGCTTTCTTT. Its protein is CSALTGGYTEAFF. Full variable domain (rest looked up from reference TRBV29-1 and TRBJ1-1): SAVISQKPSRDICQRGTSLTIQCQVDSQVTMMFWYRQQPGQSLTLIATANQGSEATYESGFVIDKFPISRPNLTFSTLTVSNMSPEDSSIYLCSALTGGYTEAFFGQGTRLTVV.

This clonotype was recorded many times. The V call is TRBV28, the J call TRBJ2-6, with unresolved D. Germline CDR1 is MDHEN and CDR2 is SYDVKM. Trimming left V 10 bases short and J 1 base short, with 5 bases between. This CDR3 is 12 amino acids long. CDR3 DNA: TGTGCCATCCTGTCTGGGGCCAACGTCCTGACTTTC. It codes for CAILSGANVLTF.

This clonotype was recorded many times. The rearrangement links TRBV15 to TRBJ1-2, with 8 bases identical to TRBD1. Trimming at V came to 0 bases and at J to 8 bases, leaving 8 bases not matched to a gene. Germline CDR1 LNHNV, CDR2 YYDKDF (reference sequence). CDR3 size: 15 residues. This CDR3 reads CATSRERMDRAGYTF. DNA of the CDR3: TGTGCCACCAGCAGAGAGAGGATGGACAGGGCCGGCTACACCTTC.

The V and J genes are TRBV6-1 and TRBJ2-7; D perhaps matches TRBD1 (6 bases). Germline loops: CDR1 MNHNS, CDR2 SASEGT. V was pared by 6 bases and J by 1 base, with 13 bases between. The CDR3 extends over 14 amino acids. The CDR3 DNA is TGTGCCAGCAGCTGGGGAGACAGGTCCTACGAGCAGTACTTC. Translation gives CASSWGDRSYEQYF.